This TCR beta chain was profiled in a study of breast tumors, draining lymph nodes, adjacent tissues. Axillary draining lymph nodes of breast cancer patients supplied the node samples. Note on this clonotype: Antigen: not known.

Notes on the study in general: Compared with basal-like, luminal-like tumors shared significantly more repertoire with nontumor tissue. Findings are consistent with lymph node origin and intratumoral expansion of most tumor T cells. That most tumor T cells come from lymph nodes remained unproven. Compared with lymph nodes, tumors were less diverse; compared with nontumor tissue, more.

TCRdb redid the calling of the multiplex PCR reads with MiXCR, one entry per CDR3 protein. Seen here are roughly 260,000 distinct CDR3 sequences, over 30% observed once, and the top ten hold under 1.2%. Source material: axillary lymph node tissue. The origin of this receptor is a female donor with breast cancer. Some clones in this sample may be carry-over from other donors' samples.

The CDR3 loop is CASSEAGGVIYEQYF. DNA of the CDR3: TGTGCCAGCAGTGAAGCGGGGGGGGTCATTTACGAGCAGTACTTC. V usage is TRBV6-1 and J usage is TRBJ2-7; 7 bases match TRBD2. V lost 0 bases and J lost 4; bases outside the gene matches: 6. CDR1 is MNHNS and CDR2 is SASEGT in the germline V gene. The CDR3 has 15 amino acids.